This entry lists 17 T cell receptor beta chains sequenced from one sample in a study of T cell changes during pregnancy in multiple sclerosis. Generated by immunoSEQ multiplex PCR, the TCRdb table keeps only in-frame clones and is missing some. The table records 100,000 or so clones, almost 95% of them present only once. The sequences come from peripheral blood, collected before pregnancy. All receptors derive from a female donor with multiple sclerosis, enrolled in a pregnancy study.

The chain joins TRBV7-2 to TRBJ2-7; D gene ambiguous. This CDR3 has 14 residues. Germline V gives CDR1 SGHTA, CDR2 FQGNSA. V was pared by 0 bases and J by 3 bases, with 9 bases between. Here the CDR3 DNA reads TGTGCCAGCAGCTTAGCGGCAGGAAACTACGAGCAGTACTTC. Its protein product is CASSLAAGNYEQYF.

The gene calls are TRBV27 and TRBJ1-1; 7 bases agree with TRBD1. CDR1 MNHEY and CDR2 SMNVEV come from the germline V gene (reference sequence). The CDR3 is 16 amino acids. V lost 3 bases and J lost 1; bases outside the gene matches: 8. DNA for the CDR3: TGTGCCAGCAGTTTTTCTCAGGGGGGATCGAACACTGAAGCTTTCTTT. It encodes CASSFSQGGSNTEAFF.

The chain carries TRBV4-3 and TRBJ1-4, with TRBD1 as a possible D gene (6 bases). V was pared by 4 bases and J by 5 bases, with 14 bases between. CDR3 length equals 15 residues. Germline CDR1 LGHNA, CDR2 YSLEER. CDR3 in DNA: TGCGCCAGCAGCCCAAGTGTACAGGGAAATGAAAAACTGTTTTTT. Its protein is CASSPSVQGNEKLFF.

The count of this clone is one. The chain joins TRBV6-6 to TRBJ2-2; 10 bases are shared with TRBD2. With V trimmed by 7 bases and J by 5 bases, 10 bases remained unmatched. The CDR3 length is 16 residues. Germline V CDR1 and CDR2: MNHNY, SVGAGI (reference sequence). The CDR3 DNA follows: TGTGCCAGCATACCCGGGACTAGCGTCAGGACCGGGGAGCTGTTTTTT. It is translated as CASIPGTSVRTGELFF.

The V gene is TRBV5-1, the J gene TRBJ2-4; 12 nucleotides line up with TRBD2. The CDR3 is 18 amino acids. The junction had 8 bases not matched to a gene; V was cut back by 4 bases and J by 0 bases. Germline V gene data show CDR1 as SGHRS and CDR2 as YFSETQ. The CDR3: CASSLGSSGRAAKNIQYF. The CDR3 region has the DNA TGCGCCAGCAGCCTAGGGTCTAGCGGGAGGGCAGCCAAAAACATTCAGTACTTC.

CDR3 sequence reads: CASSRPPGGQGTYEQYF. For the CDR3, the DNA is TGTGCCAGCAGCCGACCCCCCGGAGGACAGGGGACGTACGAGCAGTACTTC. The J gene is TRBJ2-7, the V gene TRBV7-2; 9 nucleotides line up with TRBD1. From germline, CDR1 is SGHTA and CDR2 FQGNSA. There are 17 residues in the CDR3. The trim removed 5 bases at V and 4 bases at J, leaving 15 bases unmatched.

The chain joins TRBV6-6 to TRBJ2-7; 9 positions agree with TRBD1. V gave up 5 bases and J gave up 5 bases; unmatched junction bases: 13. In germline, CDR1 is MNHNY, CDR2 SVGAGI (reference sequence). CDR3 length: 16 residues. The CDR3 is CASSKYFGQGSNEQYF. DNA for the CDR3: TGTGCCAGCAGTAAATACTTCGGACAGGGGAGTAACGAGCAGTACTTC.

This clone was observed a few times. This chain joins TRBV5-6 and TRBJ1-4, with a weak D call TRBD1 (5 bases). The CDR3 totals 14 residues. Trimming removed 1 base from V and 4 bases from J, with 8 bases in between. Germline CDR1 and CDR2: SGHDT and YYEEEE. The CDR3 loop is CASSLRTNNEKLFF. The CDR3 coding sequence is TGTGCCAGCAGCTTGAGGACAAATAATGAAAAACTGTTTTTT.

A few counts support this clone. This rearrangement joins TRBV30 to TRBJ1-1, with 8 bases that match TRBD1. The CDR3 extends over 14 amino acids. J gave up 5 bases and V 3 bases, and 8 bases lay outside the gene matches. In germline, CDR1 is GTSNPN, CDR2 SVGIG (reference sequence). CDR3 region: CAWSATRGRTEAFF. CDR3 bases: TGTGCCTGGAGCGCTACCAGGGGGCGAACTGAAGCTTTCTTT.

This rearrangement joins TRBV28 to TRBJ2-2; possibly TRBD2 for D (7 bases). The length of the CDR3 is 13 residues. CDR1 MDHEN and CDR2 SYDVKM come from the germline V gene. V was shortened by 10 bases and J by 5 bases, with 14 bases between the two germline ends. Here the CDR3 reads CATSGGPTGELFF. The CDR3 DNA reads TGTGCCACCTCCGGGGGGCCTACCGGGGAGCTGTTTTTT.

The CDR3 DNA follows: TGTGCCAGCAGTCGCGGGGCGGGGCGCTACGAGCAGTACTTC. Translated: CASSRGAGRYEQYF. This sequence joins TRBV25-1 and TRBJ2-7, with D perhaps matching TRBD2 (6 bases). V was cut by 5 bases and J by 3 bases, with 14 bases left in between. CDR3 length equals 14 residues. The germline gives CDR1 MGHDK, CDR2 SYGVNS.

The chain uses TRBV27 and TRBJ1-2; 7 bases match TRBD1. Germline V gene data show CDR1 as MNHEY and CDR2 as SMNVEV (reference sequence). Germline trimming cut 6 bases from V and 4 bases from J; bases unmatched to any gene: 8. This CDR3 spans 14 amino acids. CDR3 coding DNA: TGTGCCAGCAGGTCCGGGGACAGTACCTATGGCTACACCTTC. This gives the protein CASRSGDSTYGYTF.

This chain links TRBV11-2 with TRBJ2-7; TRBD2 might be the D (5 bases). Looked up from germline, CDR1 is SGHAT and CDR2 is FQNNGV. CDR3 length: 14 amino acids. V shed 6 bases and J shed 1 base, with 13 bases lying between them. CDR3 DNA: TGTGCCAGCAGTAGCGCACTGGAATCCTACGAGCAGTACTTC. It encodes CASSSALESYEQYF.

CDR3 in DNA: TGTGCCACCAGCAGCCCGCTGCTCAGGGGGCGCGCCTACAATGAGCAGTTCTTC. Translation: CATSSPLLRGRAYNEQFF. V gene TRBV15 combines with J gene TRBJ2-1; 8 bases are shared with TRBD1. CDR3 length: 18 amino acids. The germline V gene encodes CDR1 LNHNV and CDR2 YYDKDF (reference sequence). The trim removed 3 bases at V and 2 bases at J, leaving 12 bases unmatched. Using reference TRBV15 and TRBJ2-1 for the parts outside the CDR3, the full variable domain is DAMVIQNPRYQVTQFGKPVTLSCSQTLNHNVMYWYQQKSSQAPKLLFHYYDKDFNNEADTPDNFQSRRPNTSFCFLDIRSPGLGDTAMYLCATSSPLLRGRAYNEQFFGPGTRLTVL.

The rearrangement links TRBV27 to TRBJ1-2; 9 nucleotides line up with TRBD1. This CDR3 spans 14 amino acids. V lost 4 bases to trimming and J lost 2 bases; unmatched junction nucleotides: 2. The germline CDR1 and CDR2 sequences are MNHEY and SMNVEV (reference sequence). The CDR3 nucleotides are TGTGCCAGCAGTTCGACAGGGGGAAACTATGGCTACACCTTC. Amino acids: CASSSTGGNYGYTF.

The gene calls are TRBV27 and TRBJ1-1; no definite D call. Between the trimmed V and J ends, which lost 7 bases and 10 bases, there was a span of 13 bases. Germline V gene lookup returns CDR1 MNHEY and CDR2 SMNVEV (reference sequence). The CDR3 is made up of 11 amino acids. CDR3 DNA: TGTGCCAGCACCTACGGGAAAAGAGCTTTCTTT. As protein: CASTYGKRAFF.

The rearrangement uses TRBV19 and TRBJ1-1, with TRBD1 as a possible D gene (5 bases). There are 14 residues in the CDR3. Per germline, CDR1 LNHDA and CDR2 SQIVND (reference sequence). Trimming took off 3 bases at V and 3 bases at J, with 11 bases between the two ends. The CDR3 spells CASSIYGGYTEAFF. The CDR3 coding sequence is TGTGCCAGTAGTATTTACGGGGGATACACTGAAGCTTTCTTT.